The clone carrying this T cell receptor beta chain was seen only once. Its matching antigen is unknown. This entry belongs to a study of T cell repertoires in cytomegalovirus infection. Overall study results and limits: Carriage of CMV together with the relevant HLA was identifiable through cumulative public TCR beta family frequency. CMV-specific HLA-C-restricted TCR beta clonotypes dominated the ex vivo response.

TCRdb re-derived calls from the reads in MiXCR, one entry per CDR3 protein. Of around 900,000 distinct CDR3 sequences listed, approximately 31% were seen once; the top ten hold over 12%. Trimming took 1 base from V and 6 from J; bases not matched to a gene: 10. Germline CDR1 MGHRA, CDR2 YSYEKL. The CDR3 sequence is 16 residues long. Sequenced material: cultured CD8+ T cells from PBMCs, taken from culture after CMV antigen stimulation. The TCR originated in a human donor in good health (CMV status not recorded). Some clones in this sample may be carry-over from other donors' samples. The genes are TRBV4-1 and TRBJ1-2; TRBD1 aligns across 8 bases. The CDR3 DNA reads TGCGCCAGCAGCCAAGCGGACAGGGTGGGTCCTGATGGCTACACCTTC. Its protein is CASSQADRVGPDGYTF.